This T cell receptor (beta chain) was obtained from a study of graft-versus-host responses after intestinal transplantation (dated by TCRdb to the early 2020s). Turning to the overall study: Multivisceral, liver-intestinal, or isolated intestinal transplants were received by the recipients. Every recipient was given anti-thymocyte globulin induction, followed by roughly 3 years of maintenance tacrolimus and steroids. Bulk TCR-beta CDR3 sequencing was used to track graft-versus-host and host-versus-graft alloreactive T cell clones in the graft, circulation and bone marrow after intestinal transplantation. Alloreactive clones were identified by sequencing pre-transplant mixed lymphocyte reaction products and comparing them with unstimulated pre-transplant donor and recipient T cells. A cohort of 24 intestinal transplant recipients, including one retransplant, was enrolled, and 3 patients lacking pretransplant specimens were excluded. A peak of at least 4% donor T cells among recipient peripheral blood mononuclear cells was the definition used for donor T cell macrochimerism. Rather than going through the commercial service, samples from three later patients were sequenced in-house on an Illumina MiSeq and processed with MiXCR. Points the paper makes about the study in general: Patients with donor T cell macrochimerism had high GvH to HvG T cell clonal ratios in their allografts. Early after transplant, declines in HvG clones were associated with peak levels of circulating GvH clones. The relatively low number and heterogeneity of intestinal transplant patients limited the conclusions. GvH clones were detected in recipient bone marrow, and some appeared earlier in ileal mucosa or blood, consistent with an intestinal mucosal origin.

In the first month after transplant, blood samples were collected up to 4 times, and after that at least monthly when available. Receptor libraries were prepared by the immunoSEQ multiplex PCR assay. For most patients, genomic DNA was subjected to high-throughput TCR-beta CDR3 sequencing by Adaptive Biotechnologies. Processing in the source paper ran as follows. TCR sequencing data were retrieved from Adaptive's ImmunoSEQ software for more than 15 patients, whereas three other patients were processed with MiXCR and VDJtools. Because the origin of CDR3 nucleotide sequences shared between donor and recipient could not be assigned, those sequences were removed. At least 2-fold expansion over unstimulated cells and a minimum CFSE-low frequency of 0.002% (template counts) or 0.001% (read counts) were required for clones to be classified as alloreactive. A clone was considered mappable if detected in the sequenced pre-transplant spleen, lymph node, or MLR CFSE-low populations of the donor or recipient. Cumulative frequency of alloreactive clones was calculated as a percentage of all sequences weighted by copy number. TCRdb limited this immuneACCESS table to in-frame rearrangements with V and J called. A share of clones is missing; checked studies link under half to unresolved V genes, and the rest is unexplained. That table is the source of V, J and clone size, and D and trimming were worked out from the DNA. Present in this sample are approximately 54,000 clones, about 90% of which were seen just once. The ten largest make up roughly 5.5% of the sample.

Points on this clone: Its antigen has not been determined. Base qualities are missing; no much larger clone stands one base away.

V lost 2 bases and J lost 0 bases; the stretch between them is 8 bases long. The CDR3, cysteine through phenylalanine, is 16 amino acids long. The only DNA kept is the CDR3, 48 bases in frame from the first base. The clonotype was recovered from a human patient who received an intestinal transplant, so some T cells may come from the graft donor. Material: PBMCs, obtained 662 days after intestinal transplant. The V gene is TRBV23-1 and the J gene is TRBJ2-6, with no confidently assigned D gene. TRBV23-1 has ORF status, its function being uncertain. The CDR3 region: CASSQPRCSGANVLTF. The nucleotide sequence reads as follows: TGCGCCAGCAGTCAACCTCGGTGCTCTGGGGCCAACGTCCTGACTTTC.